In its sample, the clone carrying this T cell receptor beta chain was seen once. Its target is not known. The sample comes from a study of OX40 agonist ivuxolimab in advanced cancers. Across the whole study: Participants, approximately 80% male, averaged about 56 years of age, ranging from roughly 23 to 90.

The protocol was immunoSEQ multiplex PCR, while the TCRdb copy is restricted to in-frame clones and leaves out a portion. The table has roughly 76,000 clones, around 83% seen once. General study results and limits: Partly responding patients at 0.1-3.0 mg/kg showed some of the smallest clonal expansion. Averaged across samples, CD8+ T cells carried more expanded clones than CD4+ did.

This sample comprised CD4+ or CD8+ T cells sorted from blood, obtained in a trial of the OX40 agonist ivuxolimab. The TCR sequence derives from an adult with an advanced solid tumor such as melanoma, head and neck, liver or kidney cancer.

The DNA of the CDR3 is TGCGCCAGCAGCCGAAGCCATGACCGGAGCTCCTACGAGCAGTACTTC. This sequence encodes CASSRSHDRSSYEQYF. V is TRBV4-3 and J is TRBJ2-7; D ambiguous. V lost 4 bases, J lost 0 bases, and 16 bases lay in between. This CDR3 is built from 16 residues. Germline values: CDR1 LGHNA, CDR2 YSLEER.